This TCR beta chain was sequenced during a study of shared clonotypes between healthy human individuals. Study findings and constraints: Sharing across a few donors was seen in around 5% of naive CD4 clonotypes. The four-donor shared clonotypes exceeded non-shared clonotypes in generation probability, with non-shared ones scoring lower.

Assay: immunoSEQ multiplex PCR; the TCRdb copy retains only in-frame clones and omits some. Among 550,000 to 800,000 clones listed, about 74% were seen once. This CDR3 spans 16 amino acids. Germline V gene data show CDR1 as MDHEN and CDR2 as SYDVKM. Trimming removed 3 bases from V and 4 bases from J; junction bases left unmatched: 9. Worth noting for this clone: Its antigen remains unknown.

The sequenced material came from memory CD4+ T cells sorted from blood. Subset reported: CD45RA-negative fraction. The V call is TRBV28, the J call TRBJ2-7; 10 bases are a match to TRBD2. The sequence derives from a woman between 25 and 40 years old in good health. The CDR3: CASSFRLLAGRYEQYF. The CDR3 nucleotides read TGTGCCAGCAGTTTTCGGCTACTAGCGGGAAGATACGAGCAGTACTTC.